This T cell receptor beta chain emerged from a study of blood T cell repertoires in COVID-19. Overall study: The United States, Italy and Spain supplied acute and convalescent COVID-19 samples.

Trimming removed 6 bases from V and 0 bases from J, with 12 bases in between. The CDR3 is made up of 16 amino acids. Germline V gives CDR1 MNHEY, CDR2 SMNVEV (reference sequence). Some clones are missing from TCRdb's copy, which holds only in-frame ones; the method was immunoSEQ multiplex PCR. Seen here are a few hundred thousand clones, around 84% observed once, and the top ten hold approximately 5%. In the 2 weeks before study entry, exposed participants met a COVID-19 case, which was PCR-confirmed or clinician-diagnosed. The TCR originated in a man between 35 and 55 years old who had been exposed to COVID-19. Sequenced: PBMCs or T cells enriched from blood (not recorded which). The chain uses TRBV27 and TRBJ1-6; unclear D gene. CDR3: CASRSIQSSYNSPLHF. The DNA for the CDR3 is TGTGCCAGCAGGTCCATACAAAGCTCCTATAATTCACCCCTCCACTTT.